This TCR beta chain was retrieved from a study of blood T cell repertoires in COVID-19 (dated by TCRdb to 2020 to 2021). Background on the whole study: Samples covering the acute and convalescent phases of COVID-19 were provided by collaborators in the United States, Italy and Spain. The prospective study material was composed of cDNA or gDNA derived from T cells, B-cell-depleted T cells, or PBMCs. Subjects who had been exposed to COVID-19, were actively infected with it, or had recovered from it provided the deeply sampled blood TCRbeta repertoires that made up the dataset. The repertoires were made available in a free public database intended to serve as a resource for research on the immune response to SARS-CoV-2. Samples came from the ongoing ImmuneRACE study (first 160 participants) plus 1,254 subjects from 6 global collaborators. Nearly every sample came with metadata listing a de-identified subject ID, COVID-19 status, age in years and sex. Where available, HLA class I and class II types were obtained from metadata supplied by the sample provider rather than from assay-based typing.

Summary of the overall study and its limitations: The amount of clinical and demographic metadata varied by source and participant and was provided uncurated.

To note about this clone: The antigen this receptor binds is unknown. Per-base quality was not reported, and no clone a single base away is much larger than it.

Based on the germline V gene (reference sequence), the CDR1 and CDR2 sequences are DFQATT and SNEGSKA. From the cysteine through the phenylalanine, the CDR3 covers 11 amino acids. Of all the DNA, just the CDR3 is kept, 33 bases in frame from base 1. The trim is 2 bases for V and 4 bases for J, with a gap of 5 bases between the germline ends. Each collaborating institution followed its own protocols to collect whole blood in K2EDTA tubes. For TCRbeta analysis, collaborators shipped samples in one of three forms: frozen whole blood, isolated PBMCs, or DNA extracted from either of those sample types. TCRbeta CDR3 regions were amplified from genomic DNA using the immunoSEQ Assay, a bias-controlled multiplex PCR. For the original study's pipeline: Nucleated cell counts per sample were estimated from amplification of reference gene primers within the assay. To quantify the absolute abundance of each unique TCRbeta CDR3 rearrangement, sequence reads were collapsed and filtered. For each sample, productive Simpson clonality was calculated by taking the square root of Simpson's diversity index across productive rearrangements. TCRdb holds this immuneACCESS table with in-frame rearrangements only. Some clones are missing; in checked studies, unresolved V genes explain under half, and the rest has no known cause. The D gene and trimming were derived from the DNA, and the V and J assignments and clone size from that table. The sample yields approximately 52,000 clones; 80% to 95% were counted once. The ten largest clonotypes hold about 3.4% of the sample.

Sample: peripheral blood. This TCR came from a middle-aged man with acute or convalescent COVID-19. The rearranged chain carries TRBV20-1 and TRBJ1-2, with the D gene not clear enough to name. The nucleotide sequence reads TGCAGTGCTAGACCAATCTATGGCTACACCTTC. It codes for CSARPIYGYTF.